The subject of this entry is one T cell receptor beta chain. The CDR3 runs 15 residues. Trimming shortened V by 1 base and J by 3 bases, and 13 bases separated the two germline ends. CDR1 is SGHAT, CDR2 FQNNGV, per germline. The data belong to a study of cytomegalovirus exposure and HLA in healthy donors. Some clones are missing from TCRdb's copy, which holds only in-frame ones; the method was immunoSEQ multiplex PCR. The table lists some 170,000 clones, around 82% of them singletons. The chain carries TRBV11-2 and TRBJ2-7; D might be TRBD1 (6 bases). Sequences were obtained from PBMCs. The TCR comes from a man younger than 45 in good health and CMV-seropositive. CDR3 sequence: CASSLAPGHYYEQYF. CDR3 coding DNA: TGTGCCAGCAGCTTAGCCCCGGGACATTACTACGAGCAGTACTTC.